This T cell receptor beta chain originates from a study of shared clonotypes between healthy human individuals. General study results and limits: Roughly 4.6% of naive CD4 clonotypes were common to a handful of donors.

It was about 210 ng DNA, approximately 28,000 T cell genomes, that sorted-subset replicate PCRs used. Sequencing used immunoSEQ multiplex PCR; TCRdb keeps in-frame clones, though not all of them. The sample yields around 2.1 million clones, 95% seen once. V gave up 2 bases and J gave up 7 bases; unmatched junction bases: 6. CDR3 size: 15 residues. Germline CDR1 and CDR2: MGHDK and SYGVNS. There were no recent acute infections or vaccinations among the donors, who were healthy HIV-negative adults. Note on this clone: Its cognate antigen is unknown.

The chain employs TRBV25-1 and TRBJ2-1, with 9 bases fitting TRBD2. Sequencing was done on a sample of naive CD4+ T cells sorted from blood. Specified subset: CD45RA+ positively selected. This TCR came from a man younger than 35 in good health. The CDR3 DNA is TGTGCCAGCAGTGAAGTTAGTAGCGGGAGTAATGAGCAGTTCTTC. Its translation: CASSEVSSGSNEQFF. The full variable domain, with the rest looked up from reference TRBV25-1 and TRBJ2-1, is EADIYQTPRYLVIGTGKKITLECSQTMGHDKMYWYQQDPGMELHLIHYSYGVNSTEKGDLSSESTVSRIRTEHFPLTLESARPSHTSQYLCASSEVSSGSNEQFFGPGTRLTVL.